This entry describes one T cell receptor (beta chain). With 1 base clipped from V and 6 bases from J, the junction kept 3 bases outside the gene matches. Germline V gene sequence: CDR1 MNHEY, CDR2 SVGEGT. The CDR3 consists of 14 residues. In this cohort, patients with other autoimmune diseases, uncontrolled infections, pregnancy or lactation were excluded. The record originates from a study of Graves' ophthalmopathy and Graves' hyperthyroidism. Amplification of the TCR beta CDR3 regions used RNA transcripts (as template). First-round RT-PCR relied on HTBI primers, and a second-round multiplex PCR came next. One entry per CDR3 protein results from TCRdb running MiXCR on the multiplex PCR reads. The profile shows about 620,000 distinct CDR3 sequences, approximately 22% of them singletons.

The specimen sequenced was peripheral blood. The TCR originated in a woman under 30 with stable Graves' hyperthyroidism. Some clones in this sample may be carry-over from other donors' samples. The chain couples TRBV6-2 or TRBV6-3 to TRBJ2-7; 10 nucleotides line up with TRBD1. DNA for the CDR3: TGTGCCAGCAGTTACTGGACAGGGGGAGCCGAGCAGTACTTC. Translation: CASSYWTGGAEQYF.